A selection of T cell receptor beta chains follows, all from one sample in a study of vaccination effects on CD4 cells after COVID-19. These TCRs' antigens remain unknown. The data were produced by immunoSEQ multiplex PCR, yet TCRdb's version contains in-frame clones alone and is incomplete. This table holds about 32,000 clones, approximately 75% found once. Sequenced here: CD4+ T cells from PBMCs cultured with HCoV-229E spike peptides, sampled after COVID-19 vaccination. Receptors originate from a human donor who received a COVID-19 vaccine. CDR3s include the opening cysteine and the closing phenylalanine or tryptophan. The D gene is left open where the match is weak. Clone size is given for some rows only: seen once, a few or many times, or a class if the clone is expanded.

TRBV3-1/TRBV3-2	NA	TRBJ2-5	NA	TGTGCCAGCAGCCAAGTACCCGAGACCCAGTACTTC	CASSQVPETQYF
TRBV6-5	NA	TRBJ1-2	NA	TGTGCCAGCAGTTTGGCAGGGAACCTCTATGGCTACACCTTC	CASSLAGNLYGYTF
TRBV2	NA	TRBJ1-3	few	TGTGCCAGCAGTTTTGAGGGGGGCGGAAACACCATATATTTT	CASSFEGGGNTIYF
TRBV10-3	NA	TRBJ1-2	NA	TGTGCCATCAGTCCACAACAGGGTACGGGCTATGGCTACACCTTC	CAISPQQGTGYGYTF
TRBV6-5	TRBD1	TRBJ1-4	NA	TGTGCCAGCAATCCTTCCGGGACAGTACGAGAAAAACTGTTTTTT	CASNPSGTVREKLFF
TRBV6-5	TRBD1	TRBJ2-1	NA	TGTGCCAGCAGACCGGGACAGGGGGCCGGGGAGCAGTTCTTC	CASRPGQGAGEQFF
TRBV5-6	NA	TRBJ1-2	few	TGTGCCAGCAGCTTGGCGGGGGAGAGCGGCTACACCTTC	CASSLAGESGYTF
TRBV3-1/TRBV3-2	NA	TRBJ1-2	few	TGTGCCAGCAGCCAAGTAGACAGAGAAGGGTATGGCTACACCTTC	CASSQVDREGYGYTF
TRBV5-8	NA	TRBJ2-3	NA	TGTGCCAGCAGCTTGTCTCTAGCGTTGTGGGATACGCAGTATTTT	CASSLSLALWDTQYF
TRBV6-5	NA	TRBJ2-1	NA	TGTGCCAGCAGTTACGAACAGGGTTCCTACAATGAGCAGTTCTTC	CASSYEQGSYNEQFF
TRBV6-5	NA	TRBJ2-3	NA	TGTGCCAGCAGCTTAACTAGTACCACAGATACGCAGTATTTT	CASSLTSTTDTQYF
TRBV19	NA	TRBJ1-2	NA	TGTGCCAGTTTCCGATCGGCTGGGGGCTACACCTTC	CASFRSAGGYTF
TRBV3-1/TRBV3-2	NA	TRBJ1-6	few	TGTGCCAGCAGCCAATGGAGGGTTCCATCCCATAATTCACCCCTCCACTTT	CASSQWRVPSHNSPLHF
TRBV4-1	NA	TRBJ1-2	NA	TGCGCCAGCAGCCAGGTTAACTATGGCTACACCTTC	CASSQVNYGYTF
TRBV3-1/TRBV3-2	NA	TRBJ1-5	NA	TGTGCCAGCAGCCAAGGCCCAGGGGATCGCAATCAGCCCCAGCATTTT	CASSQGPGDRNQPQHF
TRBV3-1/TRBV3-2	NA	TRBJ1-3	NA	TGTGCCAGCAGCCAAGGGGGTGTCTCTGGAAACACCATATATTTT	CASSQGGVSGNTIYF
TRBV27	TRBD1	TRBJ1-2	NA	TGTGCCAGCAGTTCCCGACAGGGCTATGGCTACACCTTC	CASSSRQGYGYTF
TRBV5-1	NA	TRBJ1-2	few	TGCGCCAGCAGCTTGGAAGAAGGGCTAGGCTACACCTTC	CASSLEEGLGYTF
TRBV5-1	NA	TRBJ1-6	NA	TGCGCCAGCAGCTTAGCACAGGTTGCTGGATCACCCCTCCACTTT	CASSLAQVAGSPLHF
TRBV19	NA	TRBJ2-1	few	TGTGCCAGTAGTATAAACCCCGGGGGCTTGGATGAGCAGTTCTTC	CASSINPGGLDEQFF
TRBV3-1/TRBV3-2	NA	TRBJ1-1	NA	TGTGCCAGCAGCCGAGGAACTGAAGCTTTCTTT	CASSRGTEAFF
TRBV7-9	NA	TRBJ1-2	NA	TGTGCCAGCAGCTTAGTAAGGTTTCGTGAGAATGGCTACACCTTC	CASSLVRFRENGYTF
TRBV19	TRBD1	TRBJ2-1	NA	TGTGCCAGTAGTATGATCCTACAGGGGGGCTACAATGAGCAGTTCTTC	CASSMILQGGYNEQFF
TRBV10-1	NA	TRBJ1-5	NA	TGCGCCAGCAGTGGTACCTACAATCAGCCCCAGCATTTT	CASSGTYNQPQHF
TRBV6-4	TRBD2	TRBJ2-3	NA	TGTGCCAGCAGTGACTCGACTAGCGGGGGGGCAGATACGCAGTATTTT	CASSDSTSGGADTQYF
TRBV7-8	TRBD1	TRBJ2-4	NA	TGTGCCAGCAGCTTACGCGGGACAGGGGGCTTGGTTGACATTCAGTACTTC	CASSLRGTGGLVDIQYF
TRBV12-5	TRBD2	TRBJ2-2	NA	TGTGCTAGTGGTCAGTTAGCGGGAGGCAACACCGGGGAGCTGTTTTTT	CASGQLAGGNTGELFF
TRBV6-5	NA	TRBJ1-2	few	TGTGCCAGCACTCCGGGGAATATCTATGGCTACACCTTC	CASTPGNIYGYTF
TRBV6-6	NA	TRBJ2-5	NA	TGTGCCAGCCGAAACAGGGGGGGTGTAGAGACCCAGTACTTC	CASRNRGGVETQYF
TRBV5-1	TRBD1	TRBJ2-5	NA	TGCGCCAGCAGCACGGACAGGCGGACCCAGTACTTC	CASSTDRRTQYF
TRBV7-2	NA	TRBJ1-4	NA	TGTGCCAGCAGCTTATTTGGACCTGCAACTAATGAAAAACTGTTTTTT	CASSLFGPATNEKLFF
TRBV6-5	TRBD2	TRBJ2-7	NA	TGTGCCAGCAGTTACTCTGGGACTAGCGGGACATACGAGCAGTACTTC	CASSYSGTSGTYEQYF
TRBV27	NA	TRBJ1-6	NA	TGTGCCAGCAGATATAGGACGGATCATTCACCCCTCCACTTT	CASRYRTDHSPLHF
TRBV4-1	NA	TRBJ1-4	once	TGCGCCAGCAGCCCCCTCCCGGCAGGCAGTAATGAAAAACTGTTTTTT	CASSPLPAGSNEKLFF
TRBV6-5	NA	TRBJ2-7	NA	TGTGCCAGCAGTCGGGACTTCTACGAGCAGTACTTC	CASSRDFYEQYF
TRBV5-1	TRBD2	TRBJ2-5	once	TGCGCCAGCAGCTTGGACCCAGCGGGGGGGCACGAGACCCAGTACTTC	CASSLDPAGGHETQYF
TRBV7-9	NA	TRBJ2-5	NA	TGTGCCAGCAGCTTCCCCCTTCGGGGGCAAGAGACCCAGTACTTC	CASSFPLRGQETQYF
TRBV5-1	NA	TRBJ1-4	once	TGCGCCAGCAGCTCACAGGGAGGCGAAAAACTGTTTTTT	CASSSQGGEKLFF
TRBV2	NA	TRBJ1-2	NA	TGTGCCGACTCTTCGCCGGGCTACACCTTC	CADSSPGYTF
TRBV5-1	TRBD1	TRBJ2-3	NA	TGCGCCAGCCGGCCGGGACAGCGGCGAGATACGCAGTATTTT	CASRPGQRRDTQYF
TRBV5-1	NA	TRBJ1-3	NA	TGCGCCAGCAGCCTGGGACACTCCTCTGGAAACACCATATATTTT	CASSLGHSSGNTIYF
TRBV7-8	TRBD2	TRBJ2-7	NA	TGTGCCAGCAGCTCACCCTCTGGGGGGGGTAGACACGAGCAGTACTTC	CASSSPSGGGRHEQYF
TRBV7-6	NA	TRBJ1-4	NA	TGTGCCAGCAGCTTAGAGGGGGGCGGAGATGAAAAACTGTTTTTT	CASSLEGGGDEKLFF
TRBV3-1/TRBV3-2	NA	TRBJ1-3	NA	TGTGCCAGCAGCCCGGTTAACTCTGGAAACACCATATATTTT	CASSPVNSGNTIYF
TRBV19	NA	TRBJ1-1	NA	TGTGCCAGTAGTATCAAACCAGCCCAAGCTTTCTTT	CASSIKPAQAFF
TRBV4-1	NA	TRBJ2-2	NA	TGCGCCAGCAGCCACGGAGGTTGGGCTAACACCGGGGAGCTGTTTTTT	CASSHGGWANTGELFF
TRBV4-1	TRBD1	TRBJ2-7	NA	TGCGCCAGCAGCCGAACGACAGGGAAACTAGCCTACGAGCAGTACTTC	CASSRTTGKLAYEQYF
TRBV3-1/TRBV3-2	TRBD2	TRBJ2-7	many	TGTGCCAGCAGCCCCGGGACTAGTTTCCCCTACGAGCAGTACTTC	CASSPGTSFPYEQYF
TRBV1	NA	TRBJ2-4	few	TGCACCAGCAGCCAAGGAAGTCTTCGACATCGAAAGGCCAAAAACATTCAGTACTTC	CTSSQGSLRHRKAKNIQYF
TRBV6-5	NA	TRBJ2-7	NA	TGTGCCAGCGTAAGAGCCTACGAGCAGTACTTC	CASVRAYEQYF
TRBV19	NA	TRBJ2-1	NA	TGTGCCAGTAGTATCAGATTCGGCTCTTCGACCAGCAATGAGCAGTTCTTC	CASSIRFGSSTSNEQFF
TRBV7-7	TRBD1	TRBJ2-7	NA	TGTGCCAGCAGCTCAGGGACAGGGAGCTCCTACGAGCAGTACTTC	CASSSGTGSSYEQYF
TRBV18	NA	TRBJ2-7	once	TGTGCCAGCTCAAGCTTGGCGCGTCACGGGGAGCAGTACTTC	CASSSLARHGEQYF